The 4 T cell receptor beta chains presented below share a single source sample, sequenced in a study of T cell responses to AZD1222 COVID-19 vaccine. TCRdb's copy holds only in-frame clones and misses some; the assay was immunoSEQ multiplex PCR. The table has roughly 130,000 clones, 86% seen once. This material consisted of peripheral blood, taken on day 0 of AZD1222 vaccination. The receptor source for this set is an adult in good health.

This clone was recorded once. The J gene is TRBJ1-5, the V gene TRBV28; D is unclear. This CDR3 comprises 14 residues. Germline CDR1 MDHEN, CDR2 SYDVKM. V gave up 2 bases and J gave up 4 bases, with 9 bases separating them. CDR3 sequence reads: CASSLRRLNQPQHF. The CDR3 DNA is TGTGCCAGCAGTTTACGACGGCTTAATCAGCCCCAGCATTTT. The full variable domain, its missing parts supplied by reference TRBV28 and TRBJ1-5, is DVKVTQSSRYLVKRTGEKVFLECVQDMDHENMFWYRQDPGLGLRLIYFSYDVKMKEKGDIPEGYSVSREKKERFSLILESASTNQTSMYLCASSLRRLNQPQHFGDGTRLSIL.

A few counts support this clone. DNA of the CDR3: TGTGCCAGCAGCCCTCATGGGGGGCAGGGGGATTATGGCTACACCTTC. It yields the protein CASSPHGGQGDYGYTF. This chain connects TRBV11-2 to TRBJ1-2; TRBD1 matches at 7 bases. Germline-derived CDR1 and CDR2 are SGHAT and FQNNGV. V was pared by 5 bases and J by 5 bases, with 14 bases of the junction left unmatched. The CDR3 is made up of 16 amino acids.

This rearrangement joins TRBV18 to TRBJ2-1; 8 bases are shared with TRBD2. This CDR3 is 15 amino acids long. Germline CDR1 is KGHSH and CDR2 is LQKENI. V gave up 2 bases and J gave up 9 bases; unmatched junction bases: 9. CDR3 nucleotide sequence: TGTGCCAGCTCACCAAGGGGACTAGTATCAGTTGAGCAGTTCTTC. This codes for CASSPRGLVSVEQFF. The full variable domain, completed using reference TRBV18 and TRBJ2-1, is NAGVMQNPRHLVRRRGQEARLRCSPMKGHSHVYWYRQLPEEGLKFMVYLQKENIIDESGMPKERFSAEFPKEGPSILRIQQVVRGDSAAYFCASSPRGLVSVEQFFGPGTRLTVL.

CDR3 DNA: TGTGCCAGCATCACAGCGGGTCCTAGCGGGGGCTACGAGCAGTACTTC. Amino acid sequence: CASITAGPSGGYEQYF. J is TRBJ2-7 and V is TRBV11-2, with 10 bases that match TRBD2. With 7 bases clipped from V and 3 bases from J, the junction kept 12 bases outside the gene matches. This CDR3 region has 16 residues. The germline V gene has CDR1 SGHAT and CDR2 FQNNGV.